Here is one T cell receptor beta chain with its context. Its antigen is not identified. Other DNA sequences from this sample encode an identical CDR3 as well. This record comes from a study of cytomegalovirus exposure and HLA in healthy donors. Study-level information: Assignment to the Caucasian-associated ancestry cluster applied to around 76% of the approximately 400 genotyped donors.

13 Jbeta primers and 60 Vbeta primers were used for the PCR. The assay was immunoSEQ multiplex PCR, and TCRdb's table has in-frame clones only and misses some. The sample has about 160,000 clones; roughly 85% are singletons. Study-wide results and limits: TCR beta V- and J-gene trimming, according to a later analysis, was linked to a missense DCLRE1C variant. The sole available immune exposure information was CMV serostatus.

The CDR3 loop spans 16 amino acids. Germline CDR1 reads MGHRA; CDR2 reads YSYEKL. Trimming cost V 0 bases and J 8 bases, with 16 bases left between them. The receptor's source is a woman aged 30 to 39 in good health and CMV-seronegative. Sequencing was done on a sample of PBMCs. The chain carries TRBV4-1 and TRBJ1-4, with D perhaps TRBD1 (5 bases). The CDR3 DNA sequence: TGCGCCAGCAGCCAAGAGATTAGCAGGGTTGGAGAAAAACTGTTTTTT. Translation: CASSQEISRVGEKLFF.